The 15 T cell receptor beta chains in this list originate from one sample, sequenced in a study of response to subunit inactivated influenza vaccine. TCRdb independently ran MiXCR on the RT-PCR reads; one entry per CDR3 protein. The table includes 500,000 to 550,000 distinct CDR3 sequences, less than 7.5% detected once. Material: PBMCs from blood, obtained less than 30 months after vaccination. Receptor source: a man aged 45 to 75 who received an inactivated influenza vaccine.

J is TRBJ2-5 and V is TRBV29-1; D possibly matches TRBD1 or TRBD2 (5 bases each). Trimming stripped 2 bases from V and 1 base from J, with 8 bases between. The CDR3 consists of 13 residues. Germline V CDR1 and CDR2: SQVTM, ANQGSEA. The CDR3 DNA is TGCAGCGTTGAACGGGACGTCCAAGAGACCCAGTACTTC. Translation gives CSVERDVQETQYF.

The chain carries TRBV12-3 or TRBV12-4 and TRBJ2-1; 7 bases match TRBD2. The CDR3 has 13 amino acids. Trimming took 8 bases from V and 6 from J; bases not matched to a gene: 7. The CDR3 is CASRSPSGNEQFF. The CDR3 DNA sequence: TGTGCCAGCCGTTCACCTAGCGGCAATGAGCAGTTCTTC.

This clonotype was counted only a few times. The chain links TRBV5-1 to TRBJ2-6; 9 positions agree with TRBD2. The junction had 1 base not matched to a gene; V was cut back by 1 base and J by 2 bases. The V gene's germline CDR1 is SGHRS and CDR2 YFSETQ. The CDR3 is 16 residues long. The CDR3 is CASSLPSGTGANVLTF. The CDR3 DNA reads as TGCGCCAGCAGCTTGCCTAGCGGGACTGGGGCCAACGTCCTGACTTTC.

In this sample, this clonotype turned up a few times. The chain is built from TRBV2 and TRBJ2-1, with a possible D match to TRBD2 (5 bases). With 7 bases removed from V and 8 bases from J, the gap between germline ends came to 15 bases. The V gene's germline CDR1 is SNHLY and CDR2 FYNNEI. CDR3 length equals 13 residues. CDR3 DNA sequence: TGTGCCAGCAATCGGTACCAGAGGGATGAGCAGTTCTTC. Protein sequence: CASNRYQRDEQFF.

This clonotype appeared a few times. This chain uses TRBV28 with TRBJ2-3; D remains ambiguous. Trimming removed 4 bases at V and 1 base at J, with 12 bases between. Per germline, CDR1 MDHEN and CDR2 SYDVKM. The CDR3 sequence is 15 residues long. The CDR3 here is CASSSQPWGTDTQYF. CDR3 sequence (DNA): TGTGCCAGCAGTTCCCAACCCTGGGGCACAGATACGCAGTATTTT.

This clonotype was counted at least ten times. The chain uses TRBV28 and TRBJ1-2; 7 bases map to TRBD1. The length of the CDR3 is 13 residues. Germline CDR1 reads MDHEN; CDR2 reads SYDVKM. V was pared by 3 bases and J by 6 bases, with 4 bases of the junction left unmatched. CDR3 DNA: TGTGCCAGCAGTTTTAAGGGGGCCCATGGCTACACCTTC. Translation: CASSFKGAHGYTF.

In this sample, this clonotype turned up many times. This chain links TRBV5-1 with TRBJ1-6, with 9 bases that match TRBD1. This CDR3 is 20 amino acids long. Germline CDR1 is SGHRS and CDR2 is YFSETQ. The V and J ends lost 1 base and 7 bases, in that order; junction bases with no gene match: 18. This chain's CDR3 is CASSLLGTGSAGGGNSPLHF. Written as DNA, the CDR3 is TGCGCCAGCAGCTTGCTAGGGACAGGGTCCGCCGGGGGGGGAAATTCACCCCTCCACTTT. Full variable domain (missing parts from reference TRBV5-1 and TRBJ1-6): KAGVTQTPRYLIKTRGQQVTLSCSPISGHRSVSWYQQTPGQGLQFLFEYFSETQRNKGNFPGRFSGRQFSNSRSEMNVSTLELGDSALYLCASSLLGTGSAGGGNSPLHFGNGTRLTVT.

This clonotype was seen more than once but under ten times. The chain joins TRBV28 to TRBJ2-7; 11 bases line up with TRBD2. Per the germline V gene, CDR1 is MDHEN and CDR2 is SYDVKM. The V and J ends lost 2 bases and 6 bases, in that order; junction bases with no gene match: 9. The CDR3 has 16 residues. Written as DNA, the CDR3 is TGTGCCAGCAGTTTAAACGGATTCCTAGCGGGAGGCGAGCAGTACTTC. Translating it yields CASSLNGFLAGGEQYF.

The chain combines TRBV7-2 with TRBJ2-3; 7 bases line up with TRBD1. The germline CDR1 and CDR2 sequences are SGHTA and FQGNSA. The CDR3 loop spans 14 amino acids. V gave up 5 bases and J gave up 7 bases; unmatched junction bases: 9. The CDR3 DNA reads TGTGCCAGCAGCATGGGACAGCCGAGGAATACGCAGTATTTT. This translates into CASSMGQPRNTQYF.

The chain joins TRBV18 to TRBJ1-5; D is unresolved. Trimming removed 5 bases at V and 11 bases at J, with 13 bases between. CDR1 is KGHSH and CDR2 is LQKENI in the germline V gene. This CDR3 is 12 amino acids long. CDR3 sequence reads: CASSNDPSAQHF. The CDR3 DNA reads as TGTGCCAGCTCAAATGACCCGAGCGCCCAGCATTTT. Combining the CDR3 with reference TRBV18 and TRBJ1-5 gives the whole variable domain NAGVMQNPRHLVRRRGQEARLRCSPMKGHSHVYWYRQLPEEGLKFMVYLQKENIIDESGMPKERFSAEFPKEGPSILRIQQVVRGDSAAYFCASSNDPSAQHFGDGTRLSIL.

This clonotype was detected ten times or more. V is TRBV12-3 or TRBV12-4 and J is TRBJ1-6, with D unclear. This CDR3 has 13 residues. Trimming cost V 3 bases and J 10 bases, with 10 bases left between them. The chain's CDR3 is CASSFRLSSPLHF. CDR3 DNA sequence: TGTGCCAGCAGTTTCCGGTTGAGCTCACCCCTCCACTTT.

The sample holds many counts of this clonotype. V is TRBV6-5 and J is TRBJ1-1, with TRBD1 as a possible D gene (6 bases). V gave up 0 bases and J gave up 5 bases, with 13 bases separating them. CDR1 is MNHEY, CDR2 SVGAGI, per germline. This CDR3 spans 15 amino acids. This CDR3 is CASSYSSLGGTEAFF. CDR3 bases: TGTGCCAGCAGTTACTCGTCCTTAGGGGGGACTGAAGCTTTCTTT.

This clonotype was found many times. This chain joins TRBV6-6 and TRBJ2-7, with unresolved D. The CDR3 is made up of 13 amino acids. V shed 2 bases and J shed 3 bases, with 8 bases lying between them. Germline V CDR1 and CDR2: MNHNY, SVGAGI (reference sequence). The DNA of the CDR3 is TGTGCCAGCAGTTACAGCAGGTTCTACGAGCAGTACTTC. Translated, it gives CASSYSRFYEQYF.

The chain couples TRBV7-2 to TRBJ2-1; tentative D call: TRBD2 (5 bases). CDR3 size: 15 residues. Trimming stripped 3 bases from V and 9 bases from J, with 18 bases between. Per germline, CDR1 SGHTA and CDR2 FQGNSA. The CDR3 loop reads CASSFSNSPGSEQFF. The CDR3 bases are TGTGCCAGCAGCTTTAGTAACAGCCCGGGAAGTGAGCAGTTCTTC.

This clonotype was seen many times. The J gene is TRBJ1-5, the V gene TRBV5-1; D ambiguous. Germline values: CDR1 SGHRS, CDR2 YFSETQ. Trimming cost V 0 bases and J 3 bases, with 10 bases left between them. The CDR3 totals 15 residues. The CDR3 DNA follows: TGCGCCAGCAGCTTGGGGTGGGGAGACAATCAGCCCCAGCATTTT. Its translation: CASSLGWGDNQPQHF.